The clone carrying this T cell receptor beta chain was observed once. The sample is drawn from a study of blood T cell repertoires in COVID-19. On the study more broadly: Samples representing acute and convalescent COVID-19 were sourced from the United States, Italy and Spain. From T cells, B-cell-depleted T cells, or PBMCs came the material, which was cDNA or gDNA.

The CDR3 length is 15 residues. Germline V gives CDR1 GTSNPN, CDR2 SVGIG (reference sequence). V was trimmed by 1 base and J by 1 base, leaving 14 bases between them. Profiling relied on immunoSEQ multiplex PCR, and the TCRdb table lists in-frame clones only, not all of them. This table has around 150,000 clones, around 76% appearing once. The receptor was derived from a man aged 60-69 years with acute or convalescent COVID-19. The chain is built from TRBV30 and TRBJ2-7; possible D gene TRBD2, 6 bases. Sequenced material: peripheral blood. CDR3 sequence: CAWSATHGGSYEQYF. The DNA for the CDR3 is TGTGCCTGGAGTGCAACCCACGGGGGATCCTACGAGCAGTACTTC.